Included here is one T cell receptor beta chain sequence, with context. These data come from a study of control samples from healthy donors and cancer patients. Using immunoSEQ multiplex PCR, the repertoire was profiled, and TCRdb retains in-frame clones only, with some absent. The sample data list under 200,000 clones. Germline V gives CDR1 MDHEN, CDR2 SYDVKM. V dropped 8 bases and J dropped 6; count of bases not matched to a gene: 7. The CDR3 has 14 residues. This clonotype was obtained from a young woman in good health. This chain uses TRBV28 with TRBJ2-3; 11 positions match TRBD1. Source material: blood. The CDR3 reads CASVGQGEVDTQYF. As DNA, the CDR3 is TGTGCCAGCGTGGGACAGGGGGAAGTGGATACGCAGTATTTT. The variable domain in full, with the rest retrieved from reference TRBV28 and TRBJ2-3, is DVKVTQSSRYLVKRTGEKVFLECVQDMDHENMFWYRQDPGLGLRLIYFSYDVKMKEKGDIPEGYSVSREKKERFSLILESASTNQTSMYLCASVGQGEVDTQYFGPGTRLTVL.